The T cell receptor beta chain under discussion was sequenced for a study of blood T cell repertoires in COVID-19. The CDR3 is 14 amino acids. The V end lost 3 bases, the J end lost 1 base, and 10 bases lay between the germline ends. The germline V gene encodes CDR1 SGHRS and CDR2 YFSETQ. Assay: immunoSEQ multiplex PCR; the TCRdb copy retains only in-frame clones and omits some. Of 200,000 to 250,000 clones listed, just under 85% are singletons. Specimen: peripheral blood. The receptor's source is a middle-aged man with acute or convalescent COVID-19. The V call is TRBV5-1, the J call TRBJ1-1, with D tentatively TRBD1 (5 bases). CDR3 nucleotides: TGCGCCAGCAGCTCCCAGACAGCGAACACTGAAGCTTTCTTT. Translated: CASSSQTANTEAFF.